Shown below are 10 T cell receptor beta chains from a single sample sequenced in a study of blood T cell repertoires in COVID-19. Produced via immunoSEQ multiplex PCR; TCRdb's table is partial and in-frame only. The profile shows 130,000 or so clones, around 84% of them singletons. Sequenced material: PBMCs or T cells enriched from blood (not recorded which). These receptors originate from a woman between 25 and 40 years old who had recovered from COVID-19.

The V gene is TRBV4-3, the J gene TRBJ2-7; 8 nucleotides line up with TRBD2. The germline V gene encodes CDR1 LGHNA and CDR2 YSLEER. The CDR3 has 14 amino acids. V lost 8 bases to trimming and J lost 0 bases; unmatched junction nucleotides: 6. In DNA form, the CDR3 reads TGCGCCAGCGCCACGAGCGGGAGCTCCTACGAGCAGTACTTC. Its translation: CASATSGSSYEQYF.

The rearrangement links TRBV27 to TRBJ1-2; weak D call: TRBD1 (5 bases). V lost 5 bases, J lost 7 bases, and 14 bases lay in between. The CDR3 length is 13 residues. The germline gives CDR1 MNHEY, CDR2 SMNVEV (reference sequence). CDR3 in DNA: TGTGCCAGCAGTCCCCTCCAAGGGGCTGGCTACACCTTC. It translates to CASSPLQGAGYTF.

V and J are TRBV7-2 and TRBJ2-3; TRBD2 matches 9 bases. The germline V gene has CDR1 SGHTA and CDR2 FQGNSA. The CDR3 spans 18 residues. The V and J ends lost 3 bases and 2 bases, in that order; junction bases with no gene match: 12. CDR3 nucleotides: TGTGCCAGCAGCTTTCTGATACTAGCGGGTGGGTTCACAGATACGCAGTATTTT. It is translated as CASSFLILAGGFTDTQYF.

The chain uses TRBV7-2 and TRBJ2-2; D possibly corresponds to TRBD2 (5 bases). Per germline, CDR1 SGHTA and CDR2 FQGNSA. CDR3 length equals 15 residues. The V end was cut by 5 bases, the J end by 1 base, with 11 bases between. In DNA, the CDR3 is TGTGCCAGCAGCCCCGACCGGGGGAACACCGGGGAGCTGTTTTTT. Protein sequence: CASSPDRGNTGELFF.

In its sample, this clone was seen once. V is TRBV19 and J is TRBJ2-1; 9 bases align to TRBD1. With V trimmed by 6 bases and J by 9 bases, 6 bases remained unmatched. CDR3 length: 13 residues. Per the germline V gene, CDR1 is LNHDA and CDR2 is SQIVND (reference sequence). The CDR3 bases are TGTGCCAGTAGCACTACAGGGGGCGGTGAGCAGTTCTTC. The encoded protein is CASSTTGGGEQFF.

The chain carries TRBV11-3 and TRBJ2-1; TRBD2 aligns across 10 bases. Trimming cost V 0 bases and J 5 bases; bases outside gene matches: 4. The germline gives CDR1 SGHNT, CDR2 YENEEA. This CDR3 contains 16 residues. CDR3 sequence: CASSLESSGSNNEQFF. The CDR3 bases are TGTGCCAGCAGCTTAGAGTCTAGCGGGAGTAACAATGAGCAGTTCTTC.

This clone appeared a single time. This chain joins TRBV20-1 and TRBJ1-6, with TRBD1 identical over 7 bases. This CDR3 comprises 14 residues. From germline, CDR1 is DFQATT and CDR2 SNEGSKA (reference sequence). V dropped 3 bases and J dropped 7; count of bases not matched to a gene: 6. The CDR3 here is CSASLGQRNSPLHF. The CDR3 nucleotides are TGCAGTGCTAGTCTGGGACAGAGAAATTCACCCCTCCACTTT.

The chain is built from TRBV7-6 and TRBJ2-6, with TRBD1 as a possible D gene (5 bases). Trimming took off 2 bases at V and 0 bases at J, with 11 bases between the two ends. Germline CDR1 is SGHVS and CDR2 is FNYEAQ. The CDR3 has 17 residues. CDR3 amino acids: CASSLFKGNSGANVLTF. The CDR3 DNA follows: TGTGCCAGCAGCTTATTTAAGGGGAACTCTGGGGCCAACGTCCTGACTTTC.

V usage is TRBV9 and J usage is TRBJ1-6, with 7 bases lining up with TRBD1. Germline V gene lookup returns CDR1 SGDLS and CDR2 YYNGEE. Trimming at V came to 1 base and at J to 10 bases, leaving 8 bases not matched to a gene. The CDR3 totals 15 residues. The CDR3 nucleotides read TGTGCCAGCAGCGTAAAGGGGGCGGTCGGGTCACCCCTCCACTTT. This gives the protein CASSVKGAVGSPLHF.

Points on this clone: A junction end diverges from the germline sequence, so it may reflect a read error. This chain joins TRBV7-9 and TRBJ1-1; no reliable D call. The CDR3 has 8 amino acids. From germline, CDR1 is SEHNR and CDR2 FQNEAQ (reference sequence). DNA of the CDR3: TGTGCCAGCAGCTTAGCCGAGTTT. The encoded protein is CASSLAEF. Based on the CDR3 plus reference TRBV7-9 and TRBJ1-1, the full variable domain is DTGVSQNPRHKITKRGQNVTFRCDPISEHNRLYWYRQTLGQGPEFLTYFQNEAQLEKSRLLSDRFSAERPKGSFSTLEIQRTEQGDSAMYLCASSLAEFGQGTRLTVV.